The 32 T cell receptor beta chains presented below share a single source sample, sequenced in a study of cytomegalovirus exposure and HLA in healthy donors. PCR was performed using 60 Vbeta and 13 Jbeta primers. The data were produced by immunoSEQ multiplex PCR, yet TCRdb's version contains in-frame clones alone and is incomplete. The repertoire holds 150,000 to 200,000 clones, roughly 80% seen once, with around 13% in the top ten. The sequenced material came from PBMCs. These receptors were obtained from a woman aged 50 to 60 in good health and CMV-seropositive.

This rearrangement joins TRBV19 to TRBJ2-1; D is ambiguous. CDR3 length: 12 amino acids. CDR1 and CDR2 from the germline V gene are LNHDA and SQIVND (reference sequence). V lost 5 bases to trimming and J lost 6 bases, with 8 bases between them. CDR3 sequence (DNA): TGTGCCAGTAGTGTTCTATCCAATGAGCAGTTCTTC. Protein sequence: CASSVLSNEQFF. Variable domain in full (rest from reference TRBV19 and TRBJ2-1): DGGITQSPKYLFRKEGQNVTLSCEQNLNHDAMYWYRQDPGQGLRLIYYSQIVNDFQKGDIAEGYSVSREKKESFPLTVTSAQKNPTAFYLCASSVLSNEQFFGPGTRLTVL.

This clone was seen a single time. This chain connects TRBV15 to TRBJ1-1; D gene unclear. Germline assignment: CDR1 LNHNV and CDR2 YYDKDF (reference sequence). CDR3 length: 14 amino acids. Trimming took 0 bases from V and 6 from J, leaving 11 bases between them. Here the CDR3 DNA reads TGTGCCACCAGCAGAGATTTGAAGGAGGCTGAAGCTTTCTTT. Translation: CATSRDLKEAEAFF.

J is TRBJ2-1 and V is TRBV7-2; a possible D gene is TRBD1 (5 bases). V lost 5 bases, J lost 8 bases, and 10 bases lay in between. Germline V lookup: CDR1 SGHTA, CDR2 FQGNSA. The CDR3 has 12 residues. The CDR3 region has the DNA TGTGCCAGCAGCCCCAGGGTAGATGAGCAGTTCTTC. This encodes CASSPRVDEQFF. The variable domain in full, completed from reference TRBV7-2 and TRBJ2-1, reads GAGVSQSPSNKVTEKGKDVELRCDPISGHTALYWYRQSLGQGLEFLIYFQGNSAPDKSGLPSDRFSAERTGGSVSTLTIQRTQQEDSAVYLCASSPRVDEQFFGPGTRLTVL.

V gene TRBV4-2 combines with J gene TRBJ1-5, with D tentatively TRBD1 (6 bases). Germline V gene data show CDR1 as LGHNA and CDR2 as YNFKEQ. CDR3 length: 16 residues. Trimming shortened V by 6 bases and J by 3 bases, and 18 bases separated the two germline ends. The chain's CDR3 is CASRQHPGQSNQPQHF. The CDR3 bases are TGTGCCAGCAGACAGCACCCGGGACAATCCAATCAGCCCCAGCATTTT.

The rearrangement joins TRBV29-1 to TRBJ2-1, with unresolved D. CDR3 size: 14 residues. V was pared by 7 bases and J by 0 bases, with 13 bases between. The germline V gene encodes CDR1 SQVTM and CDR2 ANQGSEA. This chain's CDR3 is CSARPDTSYNEQFF. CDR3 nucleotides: TGCAGCGCCCGCCCCGACACCTCCTACAATGAGCAGTTCTTC.

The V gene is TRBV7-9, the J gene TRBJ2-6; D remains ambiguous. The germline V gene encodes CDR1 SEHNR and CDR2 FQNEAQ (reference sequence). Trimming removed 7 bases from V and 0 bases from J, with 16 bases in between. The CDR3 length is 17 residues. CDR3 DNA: TGTGCCAGCATCCCCTCCGTCAGACTCTCTGGGGCCAACGTCCTGACTTTC. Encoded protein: CASIPSVRLSGANVLTF.

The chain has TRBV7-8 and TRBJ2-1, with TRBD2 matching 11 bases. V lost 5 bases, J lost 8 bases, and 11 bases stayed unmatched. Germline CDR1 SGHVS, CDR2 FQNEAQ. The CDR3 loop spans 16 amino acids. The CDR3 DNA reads TGTGCCAGCAGCCCCGAACTTAGCGGGGGGGCCGATGAGCAGTTCTTC. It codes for CASSPELSGGADEQFF.

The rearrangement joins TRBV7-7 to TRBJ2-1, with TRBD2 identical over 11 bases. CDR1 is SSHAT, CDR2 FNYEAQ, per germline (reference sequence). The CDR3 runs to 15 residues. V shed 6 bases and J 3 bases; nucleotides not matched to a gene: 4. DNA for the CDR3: TGTGCCAGCAGTACCGGGACTAGCGGCTACAATGAGCAGTTCTTC. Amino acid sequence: CASSTGTSGYNEQFF. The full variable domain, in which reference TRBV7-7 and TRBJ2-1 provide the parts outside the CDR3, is GAGVSQSPRYKVTKRGQDVTLRCDPISSHATLYWYQQALGQGPEFLTYFNYEAQPDKSGLPSDRFSAERPEGSISTLTIQRTEQRDSAMYRCASSTGTSGYNEQFFGPGTRLTVL.

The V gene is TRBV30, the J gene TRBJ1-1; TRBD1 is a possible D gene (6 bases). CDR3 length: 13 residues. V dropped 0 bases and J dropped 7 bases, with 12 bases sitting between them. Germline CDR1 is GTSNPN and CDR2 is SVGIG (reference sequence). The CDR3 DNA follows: TGTGCCTGGAGTGTAATAAGGGGGAATGAAGCTTTCTTT. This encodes CAWSVIRGNEAFF.

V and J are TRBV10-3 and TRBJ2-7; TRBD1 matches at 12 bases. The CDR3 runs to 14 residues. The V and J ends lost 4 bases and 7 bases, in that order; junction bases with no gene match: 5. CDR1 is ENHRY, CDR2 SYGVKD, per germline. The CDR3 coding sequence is TGTGCCATCAGTGTGGGACAGGGGGCGAGGGAGCAGTACTTC. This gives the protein CAISVGQGAREQYF.

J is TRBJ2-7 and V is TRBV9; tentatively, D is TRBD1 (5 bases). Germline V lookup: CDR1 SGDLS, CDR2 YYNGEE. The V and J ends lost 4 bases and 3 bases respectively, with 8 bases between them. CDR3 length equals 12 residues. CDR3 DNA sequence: TGTGCCAGCAGCCGAACAGGCTACGAGCAGTACTTC. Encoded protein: CASSRTGYEQYF.

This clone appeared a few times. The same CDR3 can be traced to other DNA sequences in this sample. The CDR3 is CASTFNPHRSRDSPLHF. The CDR3 DNA is TGTGCCAGCACCTTTAACCCACACAGGAGTAGGGATTCACCCCTCCACTTT. The chain joins TRBV11-2 to TRBJ1-6, with TRBD1 as a possible D gene (5 bases). Germline V lookup: CDR1 SGHAT, CDR2 FQNNGV. Trimming shortened V by 7 bases and J by 8 bases, and 24 bases separated the two germline ends. The CDR3 has 17 amino acids.

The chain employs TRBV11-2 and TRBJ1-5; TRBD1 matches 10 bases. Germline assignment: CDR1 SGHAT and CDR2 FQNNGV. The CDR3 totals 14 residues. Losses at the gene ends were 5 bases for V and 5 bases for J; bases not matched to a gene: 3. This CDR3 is CASSTGQGDQPQHF. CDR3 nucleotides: TGTGCCAGCAGCACTGGACAGGGGGATCAGCCCCAGCATTTT. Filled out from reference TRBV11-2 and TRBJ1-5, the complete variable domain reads EAGVAQSPRYKIIEKRQSVAFWCNPISGHATLYWYQQILGQGPKLLIQFQNNGVVDDSQLPKDRFSAERLKGVDSTLKIQPAKLEDSAVYLCASSTGQGDQPQHFGDGTRLSIL.

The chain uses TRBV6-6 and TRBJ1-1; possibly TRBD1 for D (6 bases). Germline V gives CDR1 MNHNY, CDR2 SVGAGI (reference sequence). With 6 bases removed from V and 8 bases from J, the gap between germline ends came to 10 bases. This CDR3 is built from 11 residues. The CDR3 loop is CASRTGTEAFF. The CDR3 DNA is TGTGCCAGCAGAACCGGGACAGAAGCTTTCTTT.

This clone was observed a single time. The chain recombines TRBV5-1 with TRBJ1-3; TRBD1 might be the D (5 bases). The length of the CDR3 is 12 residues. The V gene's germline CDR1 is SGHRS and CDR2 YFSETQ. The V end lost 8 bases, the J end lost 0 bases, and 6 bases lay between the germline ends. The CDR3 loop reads CASQGSGNTIYF. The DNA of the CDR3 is TGCGCCAGTCAGGGCTCTGGAAACACCATATATTTT.

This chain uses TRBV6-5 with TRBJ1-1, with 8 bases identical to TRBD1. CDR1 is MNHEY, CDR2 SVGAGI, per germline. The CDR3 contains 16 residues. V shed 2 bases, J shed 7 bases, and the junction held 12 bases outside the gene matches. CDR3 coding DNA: TGTGCCAGCAGTTACCTAACGACAGGGGCGGTCGGTGAAGCTTTCTTT. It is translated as CASSYLTTGAVGEAFF.

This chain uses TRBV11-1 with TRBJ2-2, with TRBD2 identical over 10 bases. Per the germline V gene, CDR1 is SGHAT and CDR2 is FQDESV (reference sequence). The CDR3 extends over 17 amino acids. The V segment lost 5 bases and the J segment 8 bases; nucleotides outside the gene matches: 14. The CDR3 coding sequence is TGTGCCAGCAGCCCCGCCGGAGCGGGGGGGCCACTGGGGGAGCTGTTTTTT. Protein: CASSPAGAGGPLGELFF.

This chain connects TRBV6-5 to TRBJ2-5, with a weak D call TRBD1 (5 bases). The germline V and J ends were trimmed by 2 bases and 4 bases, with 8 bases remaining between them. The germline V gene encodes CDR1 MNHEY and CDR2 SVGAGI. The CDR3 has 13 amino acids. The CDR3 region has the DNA TGTGCCAGCAGTTACACAGGCGGAGAGACCCAGTACTTC. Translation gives CASSYTGGETQYF.

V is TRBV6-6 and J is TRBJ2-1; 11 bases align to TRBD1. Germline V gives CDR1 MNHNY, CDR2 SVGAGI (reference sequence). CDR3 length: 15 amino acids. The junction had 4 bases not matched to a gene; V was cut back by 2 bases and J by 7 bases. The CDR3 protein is CASSYTDRGHNEQFF. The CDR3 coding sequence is TGTGCCAGCAGTTACACGGACAGGGGGCATAATGAGCAGTTCTTC.

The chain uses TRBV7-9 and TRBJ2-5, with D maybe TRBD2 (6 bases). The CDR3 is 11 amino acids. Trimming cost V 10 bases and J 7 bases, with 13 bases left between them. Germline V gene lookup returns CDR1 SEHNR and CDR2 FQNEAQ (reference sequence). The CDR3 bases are TGTGCCACGGGCGAGGAGGGGACCCAGTACTTC. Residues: CATGEEGTQYF. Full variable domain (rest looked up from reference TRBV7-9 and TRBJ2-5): DTGVSQNPRHKITKRGQNVTFRCDPISEHNRLYWYRQTLGQGPEFLTYFQNEAQLEKSRLLSDRFSAERPKGSFSTLEIQRTEQGDSAMYLCATGEEGTQYFGPGTRLLVL.

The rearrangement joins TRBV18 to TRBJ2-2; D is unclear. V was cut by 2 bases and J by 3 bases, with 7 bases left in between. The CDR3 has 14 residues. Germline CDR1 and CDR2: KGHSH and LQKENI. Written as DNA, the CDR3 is TGTGCCAGCTCACCATTCCAGGACACCGGGGAGCTGTTTTTT. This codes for CASSPFQDTGELFF.

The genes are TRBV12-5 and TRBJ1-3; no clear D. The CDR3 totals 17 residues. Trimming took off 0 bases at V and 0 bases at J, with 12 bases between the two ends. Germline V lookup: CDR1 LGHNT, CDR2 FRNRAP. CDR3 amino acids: CASGLVLARGSGNTIYF. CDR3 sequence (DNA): TGTGCTAGTGGTTTGGTACTTGCCCGGGGCTCTGGAAACACCATATATTTT.

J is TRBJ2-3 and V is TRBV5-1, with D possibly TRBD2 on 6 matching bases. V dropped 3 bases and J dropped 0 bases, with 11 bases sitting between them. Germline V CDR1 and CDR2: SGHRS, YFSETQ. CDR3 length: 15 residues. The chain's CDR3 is CASSWGDPSTDTQYF. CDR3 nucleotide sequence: TGCGCCAGCAGCTGGGGGGACCCTAGCACAGATACGCAGTATTTT.

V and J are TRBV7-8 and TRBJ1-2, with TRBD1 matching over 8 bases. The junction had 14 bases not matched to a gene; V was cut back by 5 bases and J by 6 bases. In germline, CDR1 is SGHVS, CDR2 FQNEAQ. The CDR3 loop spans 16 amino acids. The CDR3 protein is CASSPPPDREFNGYTF. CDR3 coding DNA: TGTGCCAGCAGCCCCCCACCGGACAGGGAGTTTAATGGCTACACCTTC.

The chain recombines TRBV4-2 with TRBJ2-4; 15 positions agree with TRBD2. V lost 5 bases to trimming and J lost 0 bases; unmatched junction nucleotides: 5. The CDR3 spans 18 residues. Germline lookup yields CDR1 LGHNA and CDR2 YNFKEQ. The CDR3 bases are TGTGCCAGCAGCTTAGGACTAGCGGGGGGGTTAGCCAAAAACATTCAGTACTTC. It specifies CASSLGLAGGLAKNIQYF.

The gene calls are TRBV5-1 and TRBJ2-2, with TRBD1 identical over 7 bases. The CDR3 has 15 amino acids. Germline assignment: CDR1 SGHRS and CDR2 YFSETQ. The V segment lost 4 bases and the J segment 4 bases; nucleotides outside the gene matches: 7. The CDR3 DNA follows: TGCGCCAGCAGCCCACAGGGGACGGGCACCGGGGAGCTGTTTTTT. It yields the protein CASSPQGTGTGELFF. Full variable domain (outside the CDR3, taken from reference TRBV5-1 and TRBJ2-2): KAGVTQTPRYLIKTRGQQVTLSCSPISGHRSVSWYQQTPGQGLQFLFEYFSETQRNKGNFPGRFSGRQFSNSRSEMNVSTLELGDSALYLCASSPQGTGTGELFFGEGSRLTVL.

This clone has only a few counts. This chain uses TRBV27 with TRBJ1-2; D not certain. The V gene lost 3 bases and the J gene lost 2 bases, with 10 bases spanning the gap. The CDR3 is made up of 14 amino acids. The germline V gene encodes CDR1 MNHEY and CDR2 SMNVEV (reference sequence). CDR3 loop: CASSFAGLNYGYTF. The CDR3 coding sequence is TGTGCCAGCAGTTTCGCAGGCCTGAACTATGGCTACACCTTC.

The CDR3 coding sequence is TGCGCCAGCAGCTTGGCTGGGGGCCAAAATGAGCAGTTCTTC. Translating gives CASSLAGGQNEQFF. V gene TRBV5-1 combines with J gene TRBJ2-1; TRBD1 might be the D (6 bases). The germline V gene has CDR1 SGHRS and CDR2 YFSETQ. Trimming took off 0 bases at V and 7 bases at J, with 11 bases between the two ends. The length of the CDR3 is 14 residues.

The CDR3 sequence: CASRATGTNYGYTF. CDR3 coding DNA: TGCGCCAGCAGAGCGACAGGAACTAACTATGGCTACACCTTC. The J gene is TRBJ1-2, the V gene TRBV4-1, with D maybe TRBD1 (6 bases). The germline gives CDR1 MGHRA, CDR2 YSYEKL. V gave up 6 bases and J gave up 0 bases, with 11 bases separating them. The length of the CDR3 is 14 residues.

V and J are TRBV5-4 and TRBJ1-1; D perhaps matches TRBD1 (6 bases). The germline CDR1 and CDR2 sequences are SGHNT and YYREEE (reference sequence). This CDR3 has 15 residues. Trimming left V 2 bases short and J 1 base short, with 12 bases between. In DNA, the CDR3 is TGTGCCAGCAGCTTAGCGGGACAAACGAACACTGAAGCTTTCTTT. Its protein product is CASSLAGQTNTEAFF. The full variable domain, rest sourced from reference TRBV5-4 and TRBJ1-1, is ETGVTQSPTHLIKTRGQQVTLRCSSQSGHNTVSWYQQALGQGPQFIFQYYREEENGRGNFPPRFSGLQFPNYSSELNVNALELDDSALYLCASSLAGQTNTEAFFGQGTRLTVV.

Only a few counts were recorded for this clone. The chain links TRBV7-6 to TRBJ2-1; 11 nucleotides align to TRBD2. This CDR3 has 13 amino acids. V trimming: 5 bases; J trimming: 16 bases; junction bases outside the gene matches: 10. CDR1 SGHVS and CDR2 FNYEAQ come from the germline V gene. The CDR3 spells CASSPGLADVLFF. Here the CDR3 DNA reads TGTGCCAGCAGCCCGGGACTAGCGGATGTTTTATTCTTC.

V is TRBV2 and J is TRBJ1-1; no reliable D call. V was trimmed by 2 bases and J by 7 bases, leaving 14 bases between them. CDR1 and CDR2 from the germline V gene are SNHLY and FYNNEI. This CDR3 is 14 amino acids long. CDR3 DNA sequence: TGTGCCAGCAGTGAACAGAGGGAAAGTGGTGAAGCTTTCTTT. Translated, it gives CASSEQRESGEAFF.